Detailed here is one TCR beta chain. The data were taken from a study of blood T cell repertoires in COVID-19. Study as a whole: T cells, B-cell-depleted T cells, or PBMCs provided the cDNA or gDNA that served as material.

Here immunoSEQ multiplex PCR was the method, and the copy in TCRdb shows in-frame clones only, minus some. In the table there are about 320,000 clones, 89% of which are singletons. The V and J ends lost 6 bases and 0 bases respectively, with 10 bases between them. The CDR3 extends over 14 amino acids. Germline V gene data show CDR1 as SGDLS and CDR2 as YYNGEE. The chain carries TRBV9 and TRBJ1-3, with D hard to call. The sequence was obtained from a man younger than 30 who had recovered from COVID-19. Specimen: peripheral blood. CDR3 residues: CASNVGSSGNTIYF. The CDR3 DNA reads as TGTGCCAGCAACGTGGGGAGCTCTGGAAACACCATATATTTT.